These 22 T cell receptor beta chains originate from one sample sequenced in a study of T cell clonality in common variable immunodeficiency. Measured with immunoSEQ multiplex PCR; TCRdb has only the in-frame clones, and not every one. This sample has about 39,000 clones, each found more than once. The specimen was peripheral blood mononuclear cells. Every receptor here comes from a person between 18 and 75 years old in good health.

This clone has a count of ten or more. The read comes to an end 3 residues before the CDR3 does, leaving the germline J gene to fill in the end. V gene TRBV7-4 combines with J gene TRBJ2-6; D call uncertain. V was clipped by 3 bases and J by 1 base, with 7 bases between them. In germline, CDR1 is SGHVT, CDR2 SQSDAQ. The length of the CDR3 is 15 residues. CDR3 residues: CASSFQSSGANVLTF. The sequenced part of the CDR3 DNA is TGTGCCAGCAGCTTCCAGAGTTCTGGGGCCAACGTC.

At least ten counts were recorded for this clone. The read falls 3 residues short of the CDR3 end, and the missing part is taken from the germline J gene. This chain links TRBV20-1 with TRBJ2-3; 12 bases fit TRBD2. This CDR3 has 16 residues. CDR1 and CDR2 (germline): DFQATT, SNEGSKA (reference sequence). With 5 bases clipped from V and 2 bases from J, the junction kept 8 bases outside the gene matches. The CDR3 DNA, read in part, is TGCAGTGCTCGCCCCGGACTAGCGGGATCCACAGATACG. This sequence encodes CSARPGLAGSTDT. The full CDR3 reads CSARPGLAGSTDTQYF.

This clone has ten or more counts. The read falls 3 residues short of the CDR3 end, and the missing part is taken from the germline J gene. The chain carries TRBV11-2 and TRBJ2-3, with TRBD2 matching 12 bases. The CDR3 contains 15 residues. The J segment lost 5 bases and the V segment lost 7 bases, leaving 7 bases of the junction unmatched. Germline loops: CDR1 SGHAT, CDR2 FQNNGV. The CDR3 DNA, read in part, is TGTGCCAGCACGATACCGGGACTAGCGGGAGATACG. This codes for CASTIPGLAGDT. The whole CDR3 protein reads CASTIPGLAGDTQYF.

This clone was counted many times. The sequenced fragment ends 3 residues before the CDR3 boundary, so the rest is inferred from the germline J gene. The genes are TRBV7-3 and TRBJ2-1; 8 bases align to TRBD2. This CDR3 is 17 amino acids long. Germline lookup yields CDR1 SGHTA and CDR2 FQGTGA. Losses at the gene ends were 5 bases for V and 3 bases for J; bases not matched to a gene: 12. The covered CDR3 bases are TGTGCCAGCAGCAAAGGGGCAAGCGGGAGTTTCTACAATGAG. Translated: CASSKGASGSFYNE. The full-length CDR3 reads as CASSKGASGSFYNEQFF.

This clone occurred many times. The read falls 3 residues short of the CDR3 end, and the missing part is taken from the germline J gene. V is TRBV6-1 and J is TRBJ2-7; 9 positions agree with TRBD1. CDR1 is MNHNS, CDR2 SASEGT, per germline. V shed 4 bases, J shed 5 bases, and the junction held 9 bases outside the gene matches. The CDR3 length is 15 residues. CDR3 DNA, as far as it was read: TGTGCCAGCAGTGCGGGGGGACAGGGAATTCACGAG. Amino acids: CASSAGGQGIHE. The full CDR3 protein is CASSAGGQGIHEQYF.

This clone has ten or more counts. The CDR3 goes on 3 residues after the read ends, and that part is filled in from the germline J gene. This chain links TRBV15 with TRBJ2-7, with TRBD1 identical over 9 bases. V lost 1 base to trimming and J lost 6 bases; unmatched junction nucleotides: 10. Germline V lookup: CDR1 LNHNV, CDR2 YYDKDF (reference sequence). The CDR3 loop spans 16 amino acids. The CDR3 DNA, read in part, is TGTGCCACCAGCAGAGGTGGGACAGGGACCTCTCGCGAG. The encoded protein is CATSRGGTGTSRE. The whole CDR3 sequence reads CATSRGGTGTSREQYF.

As for this clone: Coverage ceases 3 residues before the CDR3 finishes, and the germline J gene fills in the end. The chain employs TRBV19 and TRBJ2-7, with 9 bases aligning to TRBD1. The CDR3 consists of 20 residues. CDR1 and CDR2 (germline): LNHDA, SQIVND (reference sequence). The V and J ends lost 4 bases and 6 bases, in that order; junction bases with no gene match: 25. CDR3 in amino acids: CASSRGTPSPGTGFPGEQYF. Partial CDR3 DNA: TGTGCCAGTAGTAGGGGAACGCCTAGCCCCGGGACAGGGTTTCCAGGCGAG.

This clone was seen many times. The CDR3 end is not reached by the read, which stops 3 residues before it; the germline J gene fills it in. V gene TRBV20-1 combines with J gene TRBJ2-7; 9 bases align to TRBD2. Unmatched junction bases numbered 8, after V lost 6 bases and J lost 2 bases. This CDR3 is built from 14 residues. CDR1 and CDR2 from the germline V gene are DFQATT and SNEGSKA (reference sequence). The CDR3 DNA, read in part, is TGCAGTGCCGCCCCCCGACTAGCGGCCTACGAG. Translating it yields CSAAPRLAAYE. The CDR3 as a whole reads CSAAPRLAAYEQYF.

This clone was recorded at least ten times. The read terminates 3 residues ahead of where the CDR3 ends, so the germline J gene completes it. The rearrangement links TRBV13 to TRBJ2-5; TRBD2 is a possible D gene (6 bases). Germline V gene sequence: CDR1 PRHDT, CDR2 FYEKMQ (reference sequence). The CDR3 length is 15 residues. Trimming pared 3 bases from V and 0 bases from J, leaving 11 bases between. The CDR3 region is CASSFMGTYQETQYF. The CDR3 DNA, read in part, is TGTGCCAGCAGCTTCATGGGGACTTACCAAGAGACC.

This clone was detected ten times or more. The read ends 3 residues early relative to the CDR3; the germline J gene fills the gap. The chain carries TRBV2 and TRBJ1-2; D remains ambiguous. From germline, CDR1 is SNHLY and CDR2 FYNNEI. V lost 7 bases to trimming and J lost 1 base, with 7 bases between them. CDR3 size: 12 residues. The DNA read from the CDR3 is TGTGCCAGCATGGCGGGTAACTATGGC. Translating it yields CASMAGNYG. The full CDR3 is CASMAGNYGYTF.

This clone was observed many times. The DNA ends 3 residues before the CDR3 does, and the rest of the CDR3 is filled in from the germline J gene. The gene calls are TRBV28 and TRBJ2-6; the D gene is possibly TRBD2 (6 bases). The CDR3 totals 17 residues. V lost 3 bases, J lost 0 bases, and 12 bases lay in between. Germline CDR1 MDHEN, CDR2 SYDVKM. CDR3: CASSFGLFGSGANVLTF. Incomplete CDR3 DNA: TGTGCCAGCAGTTTTGGACTATTCGGCTCTGGGGCCAACGTC. Filled out from reference TRBV28 and TRBJ2-6, the complete variable domain reads DVKVTQSSRYLVKRTGEKVFLECVQDMDHENMFWYRQDPGLGLRLIYFSYDVKMKEKGDIPEGYSVSREKKERFSLILESASTNQTSMYLCASSFGLFGSGANVLTFGAGSRLTVL.

This clone was picked up many times. The read ends 3 residues before the CDR3 terminus; that terminus is restored from the germline J gene. This chain links TRBV5-4 with TRBJ2-1; tentative D call: TRBD1 (5 bases). Germline V gene lookup returns CDR1 SGHNT and CDR2 YYREEE (reference sequence). The V end lost 4 bases, the J end lost 8 bases, and 19 bases lay between the germline ends. This CDR3 has 15 amino acids. The CDR3 loop is CASSLDSPIIDEQFF. The DNA read from the CDR3 is TGTGCCAGCAGCCTAGACAGCCCGATTATCGATGAG.

This clone was counted many times. The observed sequence ends 3 residues before the CDR3 terminus, with the missing tail filled in from the germline J gene. The gene calls are TRBV20-1 and TRBJ2-3, with 13 bases identical to TRBD2. J was trimmed by 4 bases and V by 0 bases; bases with no gene match: 4. This CDR3 has 16 amino acids. Germline V gene lookup returns CDR1 DFQATT and CDR2 SNEGSKA (reference sequence). CDR3 bases read: TGCAGTGCTAGAGACCCGACTAGCGGGAGGTCAGATACG. Translated, it gives CSARDPTSGRSDT. The CDR3 reads in full as CSARDPTSGRSDTQYF.

The sample holds many counts of this clone. The sequence runs out 3 residues before the end of the CDR3; the remainder is reconstructed from the germline J gene. The chain joins TRBV5-4 to TRBJ2-3; 9 nucleotides match TRBD1. V gave up 4 bases and J gave up 5 bases; unmatched junction bases: 8. Per the germline V gene, CDR1 is SGHNT and CDR2 is YYREEE (reference sequence). The CDR3 covers 15 residues. CDR3 DNA (partial): TGTGCCAGCAGCAGGGGGGGACAGGGTATAGATACG. Translation gives CASSRGGQGIDT. The full CDR3 protein is CASSRGGQGIDTQYF.

This clone was detected many times. This CDR3 reads CASKSATNTGELFF. The sequenced CDR3 bases are TGCGCCAGCAAGTCCGCTACGAACACCGGGGAG. J is TRBJ2-2 and V is TRBV5-1; D remains ambiguous. The DNA ends 3 residues before the CDR3 does, and the rest of the CDR3 is filled in from the germline J gene. There are 14 residues in the CDR3. Germline CDR1 and CDR2: SGHRS and YFSETQ. Deletions cut 6 bases from V and 0 bases from J, with 9 bases between.

There are many counts of this clone. The sequenced fragment ends 3 residues before the CDR3 boundary, so the rest is inferred from the germline J gene. The chain links TRBV19 to TRBJ2-2; 9 bases line up with TRBD2. This CDR3 has 15 amino acids. Germline CDR1 reads LNHDA; CDR2 reads SQIVND (reference sequence). V lost 1 base and J lost 4; bases outside the gene matches: 1. Partial CDR3 DNA: TGTGCCAGTAGTATAGGGACTAGCGTCACCGGGGAG. It is translated as CASSIGTSVTGE. The entire CDR3 reads CASSIGTSVTGELFF.

This clone was seen many times. The sequenced part of the CDR3 DNA is TGTGCCAGCAGCTTGTTTGGCGGGAGGGACAATGAG. Amino acid sequence: CASSLFGGRDNE. The CDR3 in its entirety is CASSLFGGRDNEQFF. This chain uses TRBV5-6 with TRBJ2-1, with 9 nucleotides matching TRBD2. The read is 3 residues too short to cover the CDR3 end, so that end is filled in from the germline J gene. This CDR3 region has 15 residues. V gave up 1 base and J gave up 5 bases; unmatched junction bases: 4. Germline CDR1 and CDR2: SGHDT and YYEEEE. The full variable domain, rest sourced from reference TRBV5-6 and TRBJ2-1, is DAGVTQSPTHLIKTRGQQVTLRCSPKSGHDTVSWYQQALGQGPQFIFQYYEEEERQRGNFPDRFSGHQFPNYSSELNVNALLLGDSALYLCASSLFGGRDNEQFFGPGTRLTVL.

This clone was seen repeatedly, ten times or more. Read coverage stops 3 residues before the CDR3 terminus; the germline J gene supplies the remainder. The rearrangement links TRBV2 to TRBJ2-2; 9 bases match TRBD2. Germline V lookup: CDR1 SNHLY, CDR2 FYNNEI. The CDR3 has 14 residues. J gave up 5 bases and V 6 bases, and 4 bases lay outside the gene matches. CDR3 DNA, as far as it was read: TGTGCCAGCAGGCGGGAGGGCCCGACCGGGGAG. Residues: CASRREGPTGE. In full, the CDR3 is CASRREGPTGELFF.

This clone was picked up many times. Read coverage stops 3 residues before the CDR3 terminus; the germline J gene supplies the remainder. This chain joins TRBV24-1 and TRBJ1-4, with 9 bases lining up with TRBD1. The germline V gene has CDR1 KGHDR and CDR2 SFDVKD. With V trimmed by 4 bases and J by 7 bases, 6 bases remained unmatched. The CDR3 has 15 amino acids. The DNA read from the CDR3 is TGTGCCACCAGTGAACGGACAGGGGTTGGTGAAAAA. This gives the protein CATSERTGVGEK. The whole CDR3 reads CATSERTGVGEKLFF.

This clone came up many times. The observed sequence ends 3 residues before the CDR3 terminus, with the missing tail filled in from the germline J gene. V gene TRBV11-3 combines with J gene TRBJ1-2; a weak D match, TRBD1 (5 bases). Per germline, CDR1 SGHNT and CDR2 YENEEA. The CDR3 consists of 13 residues. The sequenced CDR3 bases are TGTGCCAGCAGCTTAGATCGCGGGGCCGGC. It encodes CASSLDRGAG. The full CDR3 reads CASSLDRGAGYTF.

As regards this clone: Sequencing ends 3 residues short of the CDR3 end; the germline J gene provides the rest. The chain is built from TRBV7-9 and TRBJ1-1; perhaps TRBD1 as D (5 bases). Germline V gives CDR1 SEHNR, CDR2 FQNEAQ (reference sequence). The CDR3 consists of 15 residues. The germline V and J ends were trimmed by 1 base and 1 base, with 10 bases remaining between them. The part of the CDR3 DNA that was read is TGTGCCAGCAGCTTAGGTGTGGGGGGGAACACTGAA. Amino acids: CASSLGVGGNTE. In full, the CDR3 is CASSLGVGGNTEAFF.

There are many counts of this clone. CDR3 loop: CSASDSGLRGYNEQFF. The DNA read from the CDR3 is TGCAGTGCTTCGGATAGCGGCCTACGGGGATACAATGAG. The rearrangement uses TRBV20-1 and TRBJ2-1; D is possibly TRBD2 (6 bases). The CDR3 end is not reached by the read, which stops 3 residues before it; the germline J gene fills it in. This CDR3 spans 16 amino acids. CDR1 is DFQATT and CDR2 is SNEGSKA in the germline V gene (reference sequence). Trimming removed 5 bases at V and 4 bases at J, with 21 bases between.